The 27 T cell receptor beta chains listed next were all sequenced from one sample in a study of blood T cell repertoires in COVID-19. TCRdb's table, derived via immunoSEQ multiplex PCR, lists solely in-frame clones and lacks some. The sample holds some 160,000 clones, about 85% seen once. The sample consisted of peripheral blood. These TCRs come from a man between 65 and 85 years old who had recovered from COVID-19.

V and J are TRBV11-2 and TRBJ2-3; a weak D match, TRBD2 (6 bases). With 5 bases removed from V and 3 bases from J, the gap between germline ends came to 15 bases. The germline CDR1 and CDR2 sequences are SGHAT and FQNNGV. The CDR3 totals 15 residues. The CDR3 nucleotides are TGTGCCAGCAGCCATCCCTCGGGGGTAACAGATACGCAGTATTTT. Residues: CASSHPSGVTDTQYF.

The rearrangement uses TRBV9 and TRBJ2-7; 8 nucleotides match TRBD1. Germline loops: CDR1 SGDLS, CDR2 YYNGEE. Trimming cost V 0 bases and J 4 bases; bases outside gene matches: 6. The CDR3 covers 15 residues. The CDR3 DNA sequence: TGTGCCAGCAGCGTAGCCCCAGGGGGCGGGTACGAGCAGTACTTC. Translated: CASSVAPGGGYEQYF.

The CDR3 spells CASSFGGLASTDTQYF. The CDR3 nucleotides are TGTGCCAGCAGCTTTGGGGGACTAGCGAGCACAGATACGCAGTATTTT. The rearrangement links TRBV7-8 to TRBJ2-3; 10 bases align to TRBD2. Germline V gene data show CDR1 as SGHVS and CDR2 as FQNEAQ. Unmatched junction bases numbered 3, after V lost 3 bases and J lost 0 bases. The CDR3 loop spans 16 amino acids.

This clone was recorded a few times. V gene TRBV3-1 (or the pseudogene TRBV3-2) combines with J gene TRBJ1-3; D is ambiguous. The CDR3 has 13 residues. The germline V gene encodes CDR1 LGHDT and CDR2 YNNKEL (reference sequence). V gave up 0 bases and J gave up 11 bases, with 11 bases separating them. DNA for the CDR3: TGTGCCAGCAGCCAAGAGGGCCGCTACTCCATATATTTT. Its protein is CASSQEGRYSIYF.

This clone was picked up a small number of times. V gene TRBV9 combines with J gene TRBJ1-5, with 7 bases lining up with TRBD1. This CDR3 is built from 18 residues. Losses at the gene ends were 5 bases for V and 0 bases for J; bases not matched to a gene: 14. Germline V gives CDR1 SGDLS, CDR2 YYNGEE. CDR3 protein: CASRQAAGTENSNQPQHF. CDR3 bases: TGTGCCAGCAGACAAGCCGCCGGGACAGAGAATAGCAATCAGCCCCAGCATTTT.

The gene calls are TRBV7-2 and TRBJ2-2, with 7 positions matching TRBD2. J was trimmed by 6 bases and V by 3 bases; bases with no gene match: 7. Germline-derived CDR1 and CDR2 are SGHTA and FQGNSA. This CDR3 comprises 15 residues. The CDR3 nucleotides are TGTGCCAGCAGCTTCAACGTAGCGGGCCCCGGGGAGCTGTTTTTT. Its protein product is CASSFNVAGPGELFF.

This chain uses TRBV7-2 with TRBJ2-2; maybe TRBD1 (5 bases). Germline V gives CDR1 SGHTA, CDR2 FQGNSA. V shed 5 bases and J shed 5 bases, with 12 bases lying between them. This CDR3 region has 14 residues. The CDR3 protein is CASSPQTVTGELFF. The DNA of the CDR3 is TGTGCCAGCAGCCCCCAGACAGTTACCGGGGAGCTGTTTTTT. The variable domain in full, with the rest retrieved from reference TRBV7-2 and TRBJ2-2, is GAGVSQSPSNKVTEKGKDVELRCDPISGHTALYWYRQSLGQGLEFLIYFQGNSAPDKSGLPSDRFSAERTGGSVSTLTIQRTQQEDSAVYLCASSPQTVTGELFFGEGSRLTVL.

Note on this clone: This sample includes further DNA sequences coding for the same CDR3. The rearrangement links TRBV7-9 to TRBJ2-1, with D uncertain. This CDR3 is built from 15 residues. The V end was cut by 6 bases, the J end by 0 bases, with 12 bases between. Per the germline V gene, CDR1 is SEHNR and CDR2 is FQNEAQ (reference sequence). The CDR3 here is CASSPTLSSYNEQFF. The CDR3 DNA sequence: TGTGCCAGCAGTCCTACCTTAAGCTCCTACAATGAGCAGTTCTTC.

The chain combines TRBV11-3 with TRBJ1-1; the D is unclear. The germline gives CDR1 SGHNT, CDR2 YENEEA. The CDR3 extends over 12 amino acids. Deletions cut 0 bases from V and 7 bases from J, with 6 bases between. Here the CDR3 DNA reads TGTGCCAGCAGCTTAGAGGCAAATGAAGCTTTCTTT. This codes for CASSLEANEAFF.

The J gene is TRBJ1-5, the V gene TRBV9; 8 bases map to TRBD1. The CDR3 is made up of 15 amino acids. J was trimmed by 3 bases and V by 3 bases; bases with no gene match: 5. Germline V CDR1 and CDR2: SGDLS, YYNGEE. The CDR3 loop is CASSARGQVNQPQHF. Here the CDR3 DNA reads TGTGCCAGCAGCGCTAGGGGACAGGTCAATCAGCCCCAGCATTTT. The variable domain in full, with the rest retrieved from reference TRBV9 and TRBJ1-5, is DSGVTQTPKHLITATGQRVTLRCSPRSGDLSVYWYQQSLDQGLQFLIQYYNGEERAKGNILERFSAQQFPDLHSELNLSSLELGDSALYFCASSARGQVNQPQHFGDGTRLSIL.

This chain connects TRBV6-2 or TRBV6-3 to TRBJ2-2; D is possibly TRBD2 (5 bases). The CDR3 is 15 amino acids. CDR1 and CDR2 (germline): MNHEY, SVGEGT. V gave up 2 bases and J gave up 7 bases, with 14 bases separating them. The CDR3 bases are TGTGCCAGCAGTTACAGTTCTAGCCTGGGCGGGGAGCTGTTTTTT. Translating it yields CASSYSSSLGGELFF.

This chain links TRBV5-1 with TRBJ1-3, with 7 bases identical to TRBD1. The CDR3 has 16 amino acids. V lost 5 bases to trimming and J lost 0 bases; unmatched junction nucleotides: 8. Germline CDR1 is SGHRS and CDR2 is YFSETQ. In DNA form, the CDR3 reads TGCGCCAGCAGTCCCGGGACAGCGTCCTCTGGAAACACCATATATTTT. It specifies CASSPGTASSGNTIYF.

The CDR3 loop reads CASSSNRRDTQYF. In DNA form, the CDR3 reads TGTGCCAGCAGCTCAAATCGTAGAGATACGCAGTATTTT. This chain joins TRBV11-3 and TRBJ2-3; D is unresolved. The ends were cut back, 4 bases at V and 5 bases at J, with 10 bases in the middle. Germline V lookup: CDR1 SGHNT, CDR2 YENEEA. The CDR3 is made up of 13 amino acids.

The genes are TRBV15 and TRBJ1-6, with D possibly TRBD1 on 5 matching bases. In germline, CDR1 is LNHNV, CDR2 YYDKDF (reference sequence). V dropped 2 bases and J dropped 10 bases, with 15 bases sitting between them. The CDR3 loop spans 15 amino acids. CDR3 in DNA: TGTGCCACCAGCAGAAATCACCCGCGGGACTCACCCCTCCACTTT. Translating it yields CATSRNHPRDSPLHF.

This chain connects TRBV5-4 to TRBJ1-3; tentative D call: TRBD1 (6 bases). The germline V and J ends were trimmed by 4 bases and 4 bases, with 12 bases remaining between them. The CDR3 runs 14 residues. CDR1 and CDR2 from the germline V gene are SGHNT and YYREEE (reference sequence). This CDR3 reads CASSRSGVGNTIYF. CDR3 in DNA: TGTGCCAGCAGCAGATCAGGGGTGGGAAACACCATATATTTT. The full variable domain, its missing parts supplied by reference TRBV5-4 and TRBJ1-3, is ETGVTQSPTHLIKTRGQQVTLRCSSQSGHNTVSWYQQALGQGPQFIFQYYREEENGRGNFPPRFSGLQFPNYSSELNVNALELDDSALYLCASSRSGVGNTIYFGEGSWLTVV.

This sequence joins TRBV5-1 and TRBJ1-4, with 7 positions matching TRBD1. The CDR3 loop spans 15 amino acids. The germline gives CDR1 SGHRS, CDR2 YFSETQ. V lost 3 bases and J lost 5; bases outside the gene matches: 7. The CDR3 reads CASSSSGQWNEKLFF. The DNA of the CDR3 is TGCGCCAGCAGCTCTTCGGGACAGTGGAATGAAAAACTGTTTTTT. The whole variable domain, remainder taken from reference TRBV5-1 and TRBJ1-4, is KAGVTQTPRYLIKTRGQQVTLSCSPISGHRSVSWYQQTPGQGLQFLFEYFSETQRNKGNFPGRFSGRQFSNSRSEMNVSTLELGDSALYLCASSSSGQWNEKLFFGSGTQLSVL.

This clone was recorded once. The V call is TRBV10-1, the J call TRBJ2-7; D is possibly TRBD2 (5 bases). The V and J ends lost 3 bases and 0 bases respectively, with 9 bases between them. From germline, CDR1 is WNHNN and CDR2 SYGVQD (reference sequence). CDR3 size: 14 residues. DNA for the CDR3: TGCGCCAGCAGTGATGAGGGCCTCTCCTACGAGCAGTACTTC. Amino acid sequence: CASSDEGLSYEQYF.

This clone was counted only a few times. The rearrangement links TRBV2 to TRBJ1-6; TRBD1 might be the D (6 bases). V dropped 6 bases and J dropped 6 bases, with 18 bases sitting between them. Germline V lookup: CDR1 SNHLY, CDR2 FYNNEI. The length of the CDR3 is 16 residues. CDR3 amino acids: CASRADAQGSNSPLHF. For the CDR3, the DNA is TGTGCCAGCAGGGCCGACGCCCAGGGGAGTAATTCACCCCTCCACTTT.

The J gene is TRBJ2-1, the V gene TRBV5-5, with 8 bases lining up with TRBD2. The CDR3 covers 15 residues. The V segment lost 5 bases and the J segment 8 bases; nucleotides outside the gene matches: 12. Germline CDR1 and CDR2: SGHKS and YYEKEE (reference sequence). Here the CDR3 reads CASSIGSGRVYEQFF. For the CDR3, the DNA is TGTGCCAGCAGTATCGGGAGCGGGAGAGTTTATGAGCAGTTCTTC. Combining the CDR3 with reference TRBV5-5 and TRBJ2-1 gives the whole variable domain DAGVTQSPTHLIKTRGQQVTLRCSPISGHKSVSWYQQVLGQGPQFIFQYYEKEERGRGNFPDRFSARQFPNYSSELNVNALLLGDSALYLCASSIGSGRVYEQFFGPGTRLTVL.

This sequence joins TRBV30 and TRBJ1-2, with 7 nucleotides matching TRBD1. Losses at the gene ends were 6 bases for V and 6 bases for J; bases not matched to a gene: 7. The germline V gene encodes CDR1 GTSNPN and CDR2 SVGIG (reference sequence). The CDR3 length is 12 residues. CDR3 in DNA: TGTGCCTGTGAGAGGGGGCGCGATGGCTACACCTTC. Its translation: CACERGRDGYTF.

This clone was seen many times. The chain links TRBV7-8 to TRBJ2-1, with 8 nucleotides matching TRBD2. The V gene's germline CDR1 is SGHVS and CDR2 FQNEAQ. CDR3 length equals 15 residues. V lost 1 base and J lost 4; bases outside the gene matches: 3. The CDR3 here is CASSLGLALYNEQFF. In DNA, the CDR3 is TGTGCCAGCAGCTTAGGACTAGCGCTATACAATGAGCAGTTCTTC.

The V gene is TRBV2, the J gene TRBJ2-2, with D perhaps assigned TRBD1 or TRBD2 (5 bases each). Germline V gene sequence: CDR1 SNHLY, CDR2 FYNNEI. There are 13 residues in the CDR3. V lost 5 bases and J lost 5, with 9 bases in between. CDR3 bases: TGTGCCAGCAGTAAAGAGGGGACCGGGGAGCTGTTTTTT. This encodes CASSKEGTGELFF. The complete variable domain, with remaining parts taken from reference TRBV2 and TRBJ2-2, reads EPEVTQTPSHQVTQMGQEVILRCVPISNHLYFYWYRQILGQKVEFLVSFYNNEISEKSEIFDDQFSVERPDGSNFTLKIRSTKLEDSAMYFCASSKEGTGELFFGEGSRLTVL.

The CDR3 loop is CASSQGTSTDTQYF. For the CDR3, the DNA is TGTGCCAGCAGCCAAGGAACTAGCACAGATACGCAGTATTTT. The chain couples TRBV3-1 (or the pseudogene TRBV3-2) to TRBJ2-3; D not resolved. CDR1 and CDR2 (germline): LGHDT, YNNKEL (reference sequence). There are 14 residues in the CDR3. Trimming took 1 base from V and 0 from J, leaving 5 bases between them.

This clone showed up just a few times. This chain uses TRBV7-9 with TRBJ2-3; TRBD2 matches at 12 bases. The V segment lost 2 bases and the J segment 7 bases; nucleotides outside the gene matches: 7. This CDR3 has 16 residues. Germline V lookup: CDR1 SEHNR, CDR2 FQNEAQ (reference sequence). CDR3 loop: CASSLPKTSGRNTQYF. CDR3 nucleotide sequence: TGTGCCAGCAGCTTACCTAAGACTAGCGGGAGAAATACGCAGTATTTT. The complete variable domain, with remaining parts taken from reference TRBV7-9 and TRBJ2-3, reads DTGVSQNPRHKITKRGQNVTFRCDPISEHNRLYWYRQTLGQGPEFLTYFQNEAQLEKSRLLSDRFSAERPKGSFSTLEIQRTEQGDSAMYLCASSLPKTSGRNTQYFGPGTRLTVL.

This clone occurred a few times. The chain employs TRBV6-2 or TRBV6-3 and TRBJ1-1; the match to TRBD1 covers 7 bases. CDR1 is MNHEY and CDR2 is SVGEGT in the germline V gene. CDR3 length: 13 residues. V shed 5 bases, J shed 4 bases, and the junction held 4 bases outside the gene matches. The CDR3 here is CASSQQGFTEAFF. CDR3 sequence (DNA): TGTGCCAGCAGTCAACAGGGGTTCACTGAAGCTTTCTTT.

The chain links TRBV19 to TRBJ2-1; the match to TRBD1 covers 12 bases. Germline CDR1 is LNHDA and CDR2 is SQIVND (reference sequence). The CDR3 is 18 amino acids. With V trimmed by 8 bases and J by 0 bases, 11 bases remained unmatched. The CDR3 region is CASAHGTGGPGSYNEQFF. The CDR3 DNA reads TGTGCCAGTGCCCATGGGACAGGGGGCCCCGGCTCCTACAATGAGCAGTTCTTC.

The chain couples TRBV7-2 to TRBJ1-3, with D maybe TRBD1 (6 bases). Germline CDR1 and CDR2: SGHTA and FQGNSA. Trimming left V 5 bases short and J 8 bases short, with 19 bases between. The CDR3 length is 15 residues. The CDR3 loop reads CASSPGGGVLYTIYF. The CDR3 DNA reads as TGTGCCAGCAGCCCGGGGGGGGGCGTTCTTTACACCATATATTTT.